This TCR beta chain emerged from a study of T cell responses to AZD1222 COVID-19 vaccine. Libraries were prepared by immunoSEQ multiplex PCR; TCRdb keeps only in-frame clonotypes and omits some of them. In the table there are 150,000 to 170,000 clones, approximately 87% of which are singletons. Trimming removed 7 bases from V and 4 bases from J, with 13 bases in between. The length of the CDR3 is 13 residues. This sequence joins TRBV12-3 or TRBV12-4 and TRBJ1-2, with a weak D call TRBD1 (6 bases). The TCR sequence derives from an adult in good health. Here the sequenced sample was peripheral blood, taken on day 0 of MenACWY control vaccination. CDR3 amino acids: CASTRGAGYGYTF. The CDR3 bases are TGTGCCAGCACCCGGGGGGCGGGCTATGGCTACACCTTC.